This T cell receptor beta chain was found in a study of control samples from healthy donors and cancer patients. Here immunoSEQ multiplex PCR was the method, and the copy in TCRdb shows in-frame clones only, minus some. This table holds roughly 100,000 clones, roughly 89% found once. The source material was blood. The sequence was collected from a human donor in good health. The donor label of this sample is uncertain.

CDR3 sequence reads: CSATSGEQYF. The DNA for the CDR3 is TGCAGTGCTACCTCGGGTGAGCAGTACTTC. The chain combines TRBV20-1 with TRBJ2-7; D unresolved. In germline, CDR1 is DFQATT, CDR2 SNEGSKA (reference sequence). The CDR3 runs to 10 residues. The V and J ends lost 4 bases and 7 bases respectively, with 8 bases between them.